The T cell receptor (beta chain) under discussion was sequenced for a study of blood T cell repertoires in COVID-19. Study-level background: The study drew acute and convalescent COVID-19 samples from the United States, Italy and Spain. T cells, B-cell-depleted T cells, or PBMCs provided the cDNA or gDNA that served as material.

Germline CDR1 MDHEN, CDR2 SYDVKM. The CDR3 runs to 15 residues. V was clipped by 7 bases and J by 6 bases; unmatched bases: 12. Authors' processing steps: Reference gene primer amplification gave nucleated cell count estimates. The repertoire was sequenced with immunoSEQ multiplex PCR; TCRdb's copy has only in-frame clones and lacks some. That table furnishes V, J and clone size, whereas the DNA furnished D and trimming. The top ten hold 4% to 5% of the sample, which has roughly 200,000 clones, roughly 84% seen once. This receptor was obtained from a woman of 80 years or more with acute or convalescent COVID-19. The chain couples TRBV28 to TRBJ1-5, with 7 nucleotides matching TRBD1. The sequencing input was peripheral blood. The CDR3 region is CASTPQTGASQPQHF. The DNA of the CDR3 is TGTGCCAGCACGCCCCAAACAGGGGCGAGTCAGCCCCAGCATTTT.